The rows below give T cell receptor beta chains drawn from one sample of a study of identical twins. A single record per CDR3 protein comes from TCRdb applying MiXCR to the 5' RACE reads. The sample contains some 1,600,000 distinct CDR3 sequences, less than 40% of which appear only once. Sequencing was performed on cord blood. These receptors were collected from a newborn girl in good health. CDR3s include the opening cysteine and the closing phenylalanine or tryptophan. The D gene is left open where the match is weak. Clone size is given for some rows only: seen once, a few or many times, or a class if the clone is expanded.

J,size,V,D,DNA,CDR3
TRBJ1-5,few,TRBV12-3/TRBV12-4,TRBD1,TGTGCCAGCAGTCTAGTACGGGACAGGGAGCAGCCCCAGCATTTT,CASSLVRDREQPQHF
TRBJ2-3,NA,TRBV12-3/TRBV12-4,NA,TGTGCCAGCATCTCCCAGGGCACAGATACGCAGTATTTT,CASISQGTDTQYF
TRBJ1-5,few,TRBV10-2,TRBD1,TGCGCCAGCAGTGAGTGGGGGACAGGAGCCCATAGCAATCAGCCCCAGCATTTT,CASSEWGTGAHSNQPQHF
TRBJ2-5,few,TRBV25-1,NA,TGTGCCAGCAGAGGCAGGGGCGAGACCCAGTACTTC,CASRGRGETQYF
TRBJ2-4,NA,TRBV27,TRBD2,TGTGCCAGCAGTCCCACTAGCGGGCTAGCCAAAAACATTCAGTACTTC,CASSPTSGLAKNIQYF
TRBJ2-3,few,TRBV28,NA,TGTGCCAGCAGTTCATTATGGGCAGATACGCAGTATTTT,CASSSLWADTQYF
TRBJ1-2,NA,TRBV5-4,NA,TGTGCCAGCAGCTTCGGGCAGGCAGCCCCGAACTATGGCTACACCTTC,CASSFGQAAPNYGYTF
TRBJ2-7,NA,TRBV28,NA,TGTGCCAGTGGGGCGTTCTTGCACTCCTACGAGCAGTACTTC,CASGAFLHSYEQYF
TRBJ1-1,NA,TRBV2,NA,TGTGCCAGCAGTGAAGGGCAGGCGAACACTGAAGCTTTCTTT,CASSEGQANTEAFF
TRBJ2-5,NA,TRBV20-1,TRBD1,TGCAGTTCCTTGACAGGGGAGTTAGGGAAGACCCAGTACTTC,CSSLTGELGKTQYF
TRBJ2-3,NA,TRBV28,TRBD1,TGTGCCAGCAGTTTGGACACAGGGGCAGATACGCAGTATTTT,CASSLDTGADTQYF
TRBJ2-5,many,TRBV11-2,NA,TGTGCCAGCAGCTTAGTAGACGGACCGACCCAGTACTTC,CASSLVDGPTQYF
TRBJ2-5,NA,TRBV27,NA,TGTGCCAGCAGTTTATCGCTCCCTAAAAAGCAGTACTTC,CASSLSLPKKQYF
TRBJ2-1,NA,TRBV9,NA,TGTGCCAGCAGCGTAGCTTCAGGGTATGAGCAGTTCTTC,CASSVASGYEQFF
TRBJ1-1,few,TRBV7-9,NA,TGTGCCAGCAGCTTAAGTGGAAGAAGGACTGAAGCTTTCTTT,CASSLSGRRTEAFF
TRBJ2-1,NA,TRBV12-5,TRBD1,TGTGCTAGTGGTTTGGCACAGGGGACCTACAATGAGCAGTTCTTC,CASGLAQGTYNEQFF
TRBJ1-2,few,TRBV3-1,TRBD1,TGTGCCAGCAGCCGAGGACAGGCCATCCCTAACTATGGCTACACCTTC,CASSRGQAIPNYGYTF
TRBJ2-1,few,TRBV20-1,NA,TGCAGTGCTAGGTCCTACTCCTACAATGAGCAGTTCTTC,CSARSYSYNEQFF
TRBJ2-7,NA,TRBV20-1,NA,TGCAGTGCTAGAACGTGGGAGGGGGTCCACGAGCAGTACTTC,CSARTWEGVHEQYF
TRBJ1-1,NA,TRBV5-1,TRBD1,TGCGCCAGCAGCTTGGGACAGGGGGCCGGAGCTTTCTTT,CASSLGQGAGAFF
TRBJ2-7,NA,TRBV3-1,NA,TGTGCCAGCAGCCAAGTTCTTGCTAGCAGTGCCTACGAGCAGTACTTC,CASSQVLASSAYEQYF
TRBJ1-1,NA,TRBV18,NA,TGTGCCAGCTCAGGGCTCTGGACCACTGAAGCTTTCTTT,CASSGLWTTEAFF
TRBJ2-1,few,TRBV24-1,NA,TGTGCCACCAGATCTCCCGGGACCGCCTACAATGAGCAGTTCTTC,CATRSPGTAYNEQFF
TRBJ1-6,NA,TRBV29-1,TRBD1,TGCAGCGTGGGACAGGGGACGAATTCACCCCTCCACTTT,CSVGQGTNSPLHF
TRBJ1-2,few,TRBV12-5,NA,TGTGCTAGTGGTTTGGCCCGGACGGCAATTTTGTATGGCTACACCTTC,CASGLARTAILYGYTF
TRBJ1-6,NA,TRBV6-1,TRBD1,TGTGCCAGTCGGGACAGAGCAACCTATAATTCACCCCTCCACTTT,CASRDRATYNSPLHF
TRBJ2-7,NA,TRBV20-1,NA,TGCAGTGCTACTAAACGAGCAGGGATCCGGTACTCCTACGAGCAGTACTTC,CSATKRAGIRYSYEQYF
TRBJ2-3,few,TRBV20-1,NA,TGCAGTGCCAACCGCCCCGACCGCACAGATACGCAGTATTTT,CSANRPDRTDTQYF
TRBJ2-7,NA,TRBV12-3/TRBV12-4,NA,TGTGCCAGCAGCCCTGACTATAGCCCCTACAATGAGCAGTACTTC,CASSPDYSPYNEQYF
TRBJ1-5,few,TRBV20-1,TRBD1,TGCAGTACCGGAGGACAGGTTAGCAATCAGCCCCAGCATTTT,CSTGGQVSNQPQHF
TRBJ1-5,few,TRBV7-2,TRBD1,TGTGCCAGCAGTTCACGACAGGGGAGCAATCAGCCCCAGCATTTT,CASSSRQGSNQPQHF
TRBJ2-7,NA,TRBV6-1,NA,TGTGCCAGCGCTGAAGTCGGGACTGCTTCCTACGAGCAGTACTTC,CASAEVGTASYEQYF
TRBJ2-1,few,TRBV5-1,NA,TGCGCCAGCAGCTTGACTGGTCGCCCAAGGTCCTACAATGAGCAGTTCTTC,CASSLTGRPRSYNEQFF
TRBJ1-5,NA,TRBV7-8,NA,TGTGCCAGCAGCGGCAGGGTGGGCAATCAGCCCCAGCATTTT,CASSGRVGNQPQHF
TRBJ2-6,few,TRBV6-1,TRBD1,TGTGCCAGCAGAGCCCGGGACAGGCTATACTCTGGGGCCAACGTCCTGACTTTC,CASRARDRLYSGANVLTF
TRBJ1-2,NA,TRBV6-1,NA,TGTGCCAGCAATGTGGGGACCGTCTATGGCTACACCTTC,CASNVGTVYGYTF
TRBJ2-1,once,TRBV2,TRBD2,TGTGCCAGCAGCGTCGACGACGGACTAGCGGGAGTAGGGAATGAGCAGTTCTTC,CASSVDDGLAGVGNEQFF
TRBJ2-3,NA,TRBV4-1,TRBD2,TGCGCCAGCAGCCAAGTAGCGGGAGTTAGCACAGATACGCAGTATTTT,CASSQVAGVSTDTQYF
TRBJ1-2,few,TRBV2,TRBD1,TGTGCCAGCAGTGAAGGGCAAGGGGGACAGATCTATGGCTACACCTTC,CASSEGQGGQIYGYTF
TRBJ2-4,NA,TRBV28,TRBD2,TGTGCCAGCAGTTTGCCTAGCGGGAGCCAAGTCCAGTACTTC,CASSLPSGSQVQYF
TRBJ2-1,few,TRBV6-5,NA,TGTGCCAGCAGTTACCAACCTCACAATGAGCAGTTCTTC,CASSYQPHNEQFF
TRBJ1-2,few,TRBV29-1,NA,TGCAGCGTTATGTCAGGGACCAACTATGGCTACACCTTC,CSVMSGTNYGYTF
TRBJ2-4,NA,TRBV20-1,NA,TGCAGTGCTAGAGATCTCGGCCGAAAAAACATTCAGTACTTC,CSARDLGRKNIQYF
TRBJ2-3,NA,TRBV24-1,TRBD2,TGTGCCACCAGTGATTTTCGGCTGGCGGGAGGGGACACAGATACGCAGTATTTT,CATSDFRLAGGDTDTQYF
TRBJ1-1,few,TRBV18,NA,TGTGCCAGCTCACCACGGTTAGAAAACACTGAAGCTTTCTTT,CASSPRLENTEAFF